The clone carrying this T cell receptor beta chain was recorded at least ten times. Its antigen is not identified. The time point here: patch test 2, 6 weeks after DPC sensitization. Described treatment: therapeutic diphenylcyclopropenone sensitization with weekly scalp DPC. The data derive from a study of human T cells and chemical hapten exposure. The wider study: Patients, largely female, had alopecia areata, totalis or universalis.

Study results and caveats: Expanded TCRs produced significantly more large CDR3 similarity clusters than controls did. Expanded TCR counts at PT1 went up together with patch test score, a positive correlation.

During construction of the library, unique molecular identifiers were attached to individual cDNA molecules for quantitative, reproducible TCR counting. MiXCR, run by TCRdb on the RACE reads, gives a single entry per CDR3 protein. Of approximately 84,000 distinct CDR3 sequences listed, 10% are singletons. Germline V CDR1 and CDR2: SQVTM, ANQGSEA. CDR3 size: 12 residues. Trimming pared 5 bases from V and 1 base from J, leaving 8 bases between. The TCR sequence derives from a woman aged 25 to 45 with alopecia areata. Some clones in this sample may be carry-over from other donors' samples. The starting material was whole blood, obtained in connection with sensitization to the hapten diphenylcyclopropenone (DPC). The chain has TRBV29-1 and TRBJ1-1; D is uncertain. Here the CDR3 reads CSVFFGNTEAFF. The CDR3 DNA reads as TGCAGCGTTTTTTTCGGGAACACTGAAGCTTTCTTT.